This entry describes one T cell receptor beta chain. The antigen remains unidentified. This CDR3 is also generated by other DNA sequences in the sample. All patients were treatment-naive before thyroid surgery. CDR1 is SNHLY and CDR2 is FYNNEI in the germline V gene. This CDR3 region has 16 residues. V shed 4 bases, J shed 4 bases, and the junction held 10 bases outside the gene matches. These data are taken from a study of metastatic and nonmetastatic thyroid tumors. As for the study in general: Malignant thyroid and benign thyroid patients provided blood and tumor or nodule tissue whose repertoires were compared. Overall study results and limits: Malignant thyroid tumors reportedly exceeded benign nodules significantly in TCR beta diversity, with the difference appearing in blood and tumor.

Original data processing: What underpinned the distant-metastasis classifier for papillary thyroid cancer was the set of CDR3 differences across clinicopathological groups. TCRdb ran MiXCR on the PCR reads. These V and J calls are TCRdb output, not the study's own analysis. The profile shows roughly 40,000 clones, roughly 15% of them singletons. The specimen was blood. This rearrangement joins TRBV2 to TRBJ1-2; 9 positions match TRBD1. The clonotype was recovered from a female donor with papillary thyroid cancer or a benign thyroid nodule (not recorded which). Some clones in this sample may be carry-over from other donors' samples. The CDR3 reads CASSGDGTGTVYGYTF. In DNA, the CDR3 is TGTGCCAGCAGTGGGGACGGGACAGGGACGGTCTATGGCTACACCTTC.